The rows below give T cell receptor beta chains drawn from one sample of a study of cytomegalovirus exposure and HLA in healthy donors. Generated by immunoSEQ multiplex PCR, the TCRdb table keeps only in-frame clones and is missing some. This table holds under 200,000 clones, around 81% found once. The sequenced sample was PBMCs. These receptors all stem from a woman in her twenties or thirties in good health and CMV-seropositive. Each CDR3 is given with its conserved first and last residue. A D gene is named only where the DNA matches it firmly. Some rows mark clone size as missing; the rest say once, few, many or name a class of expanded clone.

CDR3nt: TGCAGCTTCTCTACCTCTAAGAACTACGAGCAGTACTTC; CDR3aa: CSFSTSKNYEQYF; v_gene: TRBV29-1; len: 13; abundance: .; j_gene: TRBJ2-7; d_gene: .
CDR3nt: TGCGCCAGCAGCCAATACTACCAGGGGGCGCGAACTGAAGCTTTCTTT; CDR3aa: CASSQYYQGARTEAFF; v_gene: TRBV4-3; len: 16; abundance: .; j_gene: TRBJ1-1; d_gene: TRBD1
CDR3nt: TGTTCCAGCAGGCCCACGGGGGATACGCAGTATTTT; CDR3aa: CSSRPTGDTQYF; v_gene: TRBV7-9; len: 12; abundance: once; j_gene: TRBJ2-3; d_gene: .
CDR3nt: TGTGCCAGCAGCCCCCGGGACACTGAAGCTTTCTTT; CDR3aa: CASSPRDTEAFF; v_gene: TRBV9; len: 12; abundance: .; j_gene: TRBJ1-1; d_gene: .
CDR3nt: TGTGCCAGCAGCCATTTTGGACAGGGCCAAGAGACCCAGTACTTC; CDR3aa: CASSHFGQGQETQYF; v_gene: TRBV14; len: 15; abundance: .; j_gene: TRBJ2-5; d_gene: TRBD1
CDR3nt: TGTGCCAGCAGCTTAGCGCGGGAGGACCAAGAGACCCAGTACTTC; CDR3aa: CASSLAREDQETQYF; v_gene: TRBV7-9; len: 15; abundance: .; j_gene: TRBJ2-5; d_gene: TRBD2
CDR3nt: TGTGCCAGCAGTGAGCCGGGACTACTCAACAATGAGCAGTTCTTC; CDR3aa: CASSEPGLLNNEQFF; v_gene: TRBV2; len: 15; abundance: once; j_gene: TRBJ2-1; d_gene: TRBD2
CDR3nt: TGTGCCAGCAGCAGGGGGTTCTCTGAAGCTTTCTTT; CDR3aa: CASSRGFSEAFF; v_gene: TRBV6-1; len: 12; abundance: once; j_gene: TRBJ1-1; d_gene: TRBD1
CDR3nt: TGTGCCAGCAGTGGCCTGACAGGAGCCGCCACCGGGGAGCTGTTTTTT; CDR3aa: CASSGLTGAATGELFF; v_gene: TRBV25-1; len: 16; abundance: .; j_gene: TRBJ2-2; d_gene: .
CDR3nt: TGTGCCAGTAGTCCACTAGCGGGGGGGGGTGATACGCAGTATTTT; CDR3aa: CASSPLAGGGDTQYF; v_gene: TRBV19; len: 15; abundance: .; j_gene: TRBJ2-3; d_gene: TRBD2
CDR3nt: TGTGCCTGGAGGCTCAGGGGCGGAGCGAACACCGGGGAGCTGTTTTTT; CDR3aa: CAWRLRGGANTGELFF; v_gene: TRBV30; len: 16; abundance: .; j_gene: TRBJ2-2; d_gene: .
CDR3nt: TGTGCCAGTAGTTCCCGGGAGAACACTGAAGCTTTCTTT; CDR3aa: CASSSRENTEAFF; v_gene: TRBV19; len: 13; abundance: .; j_gene: TRBJ1-1; d_gene: .
CDR3nt: TGCGCCAGCAGCCAAAGACAGGGGGCTGCGGGGGAGCAGTACTTC; CDR3aa: CASSQRQGAAGEQYF; v_gene: TRBV4-1; len: 15; abundance: .; j_gene: TRBJ2-7; d_gene: TRBD1
CDR3nt: TGTGCCAGCAGCCGGGTGCCGAACACTGAAGCTTTCTTT; CDR3aa: CASSRVPNTEAFF; v_gene: TRBV7-2; len: 13; abundance: .; j_gene: TRBJ1-1; d_gene: .
CDR3nt: TGTGCCAGCAGCGTAGCCCCGTCGGGACAGGGGGTTCACGAGCAGTACTTC; CDR3aa: CASSVAPSGQGVHEQYF; v_gene: TRBV9; len: 17; abundance: .; j_gene: TRBJ2-7; d_gene: TRBD1
CDR3nt: TGTGCCAGCAGCACCTCGACAGGGTCTGGAAACACCATATATTTT; CDR3aa: CASSTSTGSGNTIYF; v_gene: TRBV9; len: 15; abundance: once; j_gene: TRBJ1-3; d_gene: TRBD1
CDR3nt: TGTGCCAGCAGCGAGGGGGACCGTAGTGAGTCTTTCTTT; CDR3aa: CASSEGDRSESFF; v_gene: TRBV6-5; len: 13; abundance: .; j_gene: TRBJ1-1; d_gene: .
CDR3nt: TGTGCCAGCAGCGTAGGTGACAGCAGCTATGGCTACACCTTC; CDR3aa: CASSVGDSSYGYTF; v_gene: TRBV9; len: 14; abundance: .; j_gene: TRBJ1-2; d_gene: .
CDR3nt: TGCGCCAGCAGCCAAGATGGGGGGGTTATGGGGACAGATACGCAGTATTTT; CDR3aa: CASSQDGGVMGTDTQYF; v_gene: TRBV4-3; len: 17; abundance: once; j_gene: TRBJ2-3; d_gene: TRBD2
CDR3nt: TGTGCCAGCAGCTACTTGGGTTCAGGCGAGCAGTACTTC; CDR3aa: CASSYLGSGEQYF; v_gene: TRBV5-4; len: 13; abundance: once; j_gene: TRBJ2-7; d_gene: .
CDR3nt: TGTGCCTGGAGCTTCAGACAGGCTGATGGCTACACCTTC; CDR3aa: CAWSFRQADGYTF; v_gene: TRBV30; len: 13; abundance: .; j_gene: TRBJ1-2; d_gene: .
CDR3nt: TGTGCCACTTCAACTCACGGACAGGGGCCCCCGGAGACCCAGTACTTC; CDR3aa: CATSTHGQGPPETQYF; v_gene: TRBV7-6; len: 16; abundance: .; j_gene: TRBJ2-5; d_gene: TRBD1
CDR3nt: TGCGCCAGCAGCTGGGACAGGGAGGCGGGTGAAAAACTGTTTTTT; CDR3aa: CASSWDREAGEKLFF; v_gene: TRBV5-1; len: 15; abundance: .; j_gene: TRBJ1-4; d_gene: TRBD1
CDR3nt: TGCGCCAGCAGCTACGACAGGGGGTCATCCTACGAGCAGTACTTC; CDR3aa: CASSYDRGSSYEQYF; v_gene: TRBV4-3; len: 15; abundance: .; j_gene: TRBJ2-7; d_gene: TRBD1
CDR3nt: TGTGCCAGCAGCTCGGGGGTCCAAGAGACCCAGTACTTC; CDR3aa: CASSSGVQETQYF; v_gene: TRBV5-6; len: 13; abundance: few; j_gene: TRBJ2-5; d_gene: .
CDR3nt: TGTGCCAGCAGGGATCAGGGGCCTACGAACACCGGGGAGCTGTTTTTT; CDR3aa: CASRDQGPTNTGELFF; v_gene: TRBV2; len: 16; abundance: .; j_gene: TRBJ2-2; d_gene: .
CDR3nt: TGTGCCAGCAGCTTGGACTGGGGGGACTATGGCTACACCTTC; CDR3aa: CASSLDWGDYGYTF; v_gene: TRBV5-5; len: 14; abundance: .; j_gene: TRBJ1-2; d_gene: .
CDR3nt: TGTGCCAGCAGCCCAAGTCCTGTCGAGTCAGATACGCAGTATTTT; CDR3aa: CASSPSPVESDTQYF; v_gene: TRBV7-7; len: 15; abundance: .; j_gene: TRBJ2-3; d_gene: .